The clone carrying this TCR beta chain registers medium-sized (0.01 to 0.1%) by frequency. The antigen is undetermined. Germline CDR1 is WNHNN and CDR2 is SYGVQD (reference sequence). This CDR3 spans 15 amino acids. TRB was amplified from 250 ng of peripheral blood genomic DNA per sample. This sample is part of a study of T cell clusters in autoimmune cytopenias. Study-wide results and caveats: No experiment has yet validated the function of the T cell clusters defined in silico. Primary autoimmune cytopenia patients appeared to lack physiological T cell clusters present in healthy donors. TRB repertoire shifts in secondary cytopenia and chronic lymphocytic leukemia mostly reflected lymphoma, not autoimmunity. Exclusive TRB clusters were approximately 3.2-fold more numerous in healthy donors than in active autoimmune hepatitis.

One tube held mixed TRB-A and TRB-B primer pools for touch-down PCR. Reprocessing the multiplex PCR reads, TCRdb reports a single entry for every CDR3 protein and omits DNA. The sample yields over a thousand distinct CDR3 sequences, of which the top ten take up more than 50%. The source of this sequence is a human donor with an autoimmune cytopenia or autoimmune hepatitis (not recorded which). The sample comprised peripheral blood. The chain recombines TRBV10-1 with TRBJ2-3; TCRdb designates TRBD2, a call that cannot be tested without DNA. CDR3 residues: CASSETSGGADTQYF.